This entry describes one T cell receptor (beta chain). The germline V and J ends were trimmed by 5 bases and 2 bases, with 29 bases remaining between them. Germline V gene data show CDR1 as SGHTA and CDR2 as FQGTGA. The CDR3 totals 20 residues. These data belong to a study of blood T cells in healthy people across ages. The second PCR ran about 6 to 11 cycles with a sample-barcoded 5' primer and J-beta primers. One entry per CDR3 protein results from TCRdb running MiXCR on the 5' RACE reads. The sample holds under 2 million distinct CDR3 sequences, 30% to 35% seen once. The V call is TRBV7-3, the J call TRBJ2-3, with D perhaps given as TRBD1 or TRBD2 (6 bases each). The sample taken for sequencing was blood. The TCR comes from a woman aged 25-40 years in good health. The chain's CDR3 is CASSLRPGGSMLRSTDTQYF. In DNA, the CDR3 is TGTGCCAGCAGCCTGCGGCCCGGGGGCTCGATGCTACGTTCCACAGATACGCAGTATTTT.